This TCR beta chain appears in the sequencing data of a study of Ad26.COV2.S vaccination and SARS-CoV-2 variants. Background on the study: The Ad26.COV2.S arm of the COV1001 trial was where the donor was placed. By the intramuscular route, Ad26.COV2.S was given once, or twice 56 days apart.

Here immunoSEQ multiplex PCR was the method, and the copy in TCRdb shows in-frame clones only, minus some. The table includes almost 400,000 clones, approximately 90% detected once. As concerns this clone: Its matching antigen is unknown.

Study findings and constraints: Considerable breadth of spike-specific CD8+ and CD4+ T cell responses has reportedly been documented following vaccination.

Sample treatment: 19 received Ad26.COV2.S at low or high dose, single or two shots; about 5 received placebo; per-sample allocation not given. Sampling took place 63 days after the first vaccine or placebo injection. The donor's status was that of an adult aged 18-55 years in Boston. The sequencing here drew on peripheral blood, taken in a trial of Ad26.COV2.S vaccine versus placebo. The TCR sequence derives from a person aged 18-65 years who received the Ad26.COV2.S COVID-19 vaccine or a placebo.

The CDR3: CASSEGTGGYEQYF. CDR3 coding DNA: TGTGCCAGCAGCGAGGGGACAGGGGGTTACGAGCAGTACTTC. J is TRBJ2-7 and V is TRBV7-9, with TRBD1 matching over 11 bases. CDR1 is SEHNR, CDR2 FQNEAQ, per germline (reference sequence). This CDR3 is 14 amino acids long. V trimming: 5 bases; J trimming: 4 bases; junction bases outside the gene matches: 4.